The entry that follows covers one T cell receptor (beta chain) sequence. As yet, its antigen is unknown. The CDR3 consists of 14 residues. Germline V CDR1 and CDR2: MDHEN, SYDVKM. J lost 5 bases, V lost 6 bases, and 7 bases had no gene match. This sample stems from a study of cytomegalovirus exposure and HLA in healthy donors. The PCR ran on 60 Vbeta and 13 Jbeta primers. The data were produced by immunoSEQ multiplex PCR, yet TCRdb's version contains in-frame clones alone and is incomplete. The table records roughly 100,000 clones, around 77% of them present only once. Donors had nominal health at sampling but likely had unrecorded immune exposures. Study results and limitations: A further, later analysis showed that HLA-associated TCR beta chains (compared with equally common others) were more clonally expanded. Of the V segments, some could not be distinguished, including TRBV6-2 and TRBV6-3, and were excluded.

This rearrangement joins TRBV28 to TRBJ2-1; TRBD1 matches 7 bases. Sequencing was done on a sample of PBMCs. The TCR comes from a male donor in good health and CMV-seropositive. Here the CDR3 DNA reads TGTGCCAGCAGAAACAGGGGTTCGGACAATGAGCAGTTCTTC. This gives the protein CASRNRGSDNEQFF.